These 25 T cell receptor beta chains came from one sample sequenced in a study of T cells in Graves' hyperthyroidism and ophthalmopathy. TCR beta CDR3 region amplification was performed from RNA transcripts. Initially, a first-round RT-PCR of the TCR CDR3 employed the HTBI primer set. MiXCR was run by TCRdb on the multiplex PCR reads, yielding one entry per CDR3 protein. The sample yields some 550,000 distinct CDR3 sequences, 16% seen once. Sample: blood. Source of these receptors: a woman between 40 and 55 years old with Graves' ophthalmopathy.

This clonotype has just a few counts. A junction end diverges from the germline sequence, so it may reflect a read error. The rearrangement uses TRBV5-1 and TRBJ2-1, with 8 bases fitting TRBD1. The germline gives CDR1 SGHRS, CDR2 YFSETQ. This CDR3 comprises 15 residues. CDR3 loop: CANSLFGQGKNEQFF. In DNA form, the CDR3 reads TGCGCCAACAGCTTGTTCGGACAGGGTAAGAATGAGCAGTTCTTC.

With respect to this clonotype: Possible read error: a much larger clone is one base away. The CDR3 spells CSANGVTYNEQYF. The CDR3 DNA follows: TGCAGTGCTAACGGGGTCACCTACAATGAGCAGTACTTC. This rearrangement joins TRBV20-1 to TRBJ2-1; weak D call: TRBD2 (5 bases). The end of the DNA fits TRBJ2-7 better, so the J call may be wrong. In germline, CDR1 is DFQATT, CDR2 SNEGSKA (reference sequence). This CDR3 is built from 13 residues.

This clonotype has a count of ten or more. The chain couples TRBV4-1 to TRBJ2-2; the D is unclear. Germline V CDR1 and CDR2: MGHRA, YSYEKL. The CDR3 totals 11 residues. Trimming left V 3 bases short and J 10 bases short, with 6 bases between. As DNA, the CDR3 is TGCGCCAGCAGCCAGCACTCGGAGCTGTTTTTT. Translating gives CASSQHSELFF.

This chain connects TRBV7-9 to TRBJ2-2, with TRBD2 identical over 10 bases. CDR3 length: 15 residues. V lost 5 bases, J lost 4 bases, and 4 bases stayed unmatched. Per germline, CDR1 SEHNR and CDR2 FQNEAQ (reference sequence). CDR3 bases: TGTGCCAGCAGCCACTGGACTAGCGGCACCGGGGAGCTGTTTTTT. Protein sequence: CASSHWTSGTGELFF. Looking up the rest from reference TRBV7-9 and TRBJ2-2 gives the full variable domain: DTGVSQNPRHKITKRGQNVTFRCDPISEHNRLYWYRQTLGQGPEFLTYFQNEAQLEKSRLLSDRFSAERPKGSFSTLEIQRTEQGDSAMYLCASSHWTSGTGELFFGEGSRLTVL.

This clonotype came up many times. The chain uses TRBV2 and TRBJ2-1, with 11 bases identical to TRBD2. This CDR3 spans 15 amino acids. J gave up 7 bases and V 2 bases, and 4 bases lay outside the gene matches. CDR1 is SNHLY and CDR2 is FYNNEI in the germline V gene. CDR3: CASSELTSGSNEQFF. The DNA of the CDR3 is TGTGCCAGCAGTGAACTAACTAGCGGGAGTAATGAGCAGTTCTTC.

This clonotype has more than one count but fewer than ten. A junction end diverges from the germline sequence, so it may reflect a read error. The genes are TRBV6-1 and TRBJ1-1; D not resolved. Looked up from germline, CDR1 is MNHNS and CDR2 is SASEGT. This CDR3 contains 12 residues. CDR3 protein: CATPLSAGSVVF. CDR3 bases: TGTGCCACCCCTCTCTCAGCGGGGTCGGTGGTCTTT.

At least ten counts were recorded for this clonotype. The chain carries TRBV28 and TRBJ2-1, with 12 bases fitting TRBD2. The CDR3 consists of 17 residues. Unmatched junction bases numbered 13, after V lost 5 bases and J lost 8 bases. CDR1 and CDR2 (germline): MDHEN, SYDVKM. CDR3 residues: CASSPLTSGSGWYEQFF. The CDR3 nucleotides read TGTGCCAGCAGTCCCCTGACTAGCGGGAGCGGTTGGTATGAGCAGTTCTTC. The full variable domain, completed using reference TRBV28 and TRBJ2-1, is DVKVTQSSRYLVKRTGEKVFLECVQDMDHENMFWYRQDPGLGLRLIYFSYDVKMKEKGDIPEGYSVSREKKERFSLILESASTNQTSMYLCASSPLTSGSGWYEQFFGPGTRLTVL.

The sample holds many counts of this clonotype. This chain joins TRBV11-2 and TRBJ2-7, with D hard to call. Germline CDR1 SGHAT, CDR2 FQNNGV. The CDR3 loop spans 15 amino acids. The V and J ends lost 1 base and 0 bases respectively, with 10 bases between them. CDR3 DNA: TGTGCCAGCAGCTTAGCCCTGCCGAGCTCCTACGAGCAGTACTTC. It yields the protein CASSLALPSSYEQYF.

To note about this clonotype: A much larger clone lies a single base off, so this may be a read error. This chain joins TRBV2 and TRBJ1-2, with a tentative D call TRBD1 (6 bases). In germline, CDR1 is SNHLY, CDR2 FYNNEI. The CDR3 extends over 12 amino acids. V was cut by 8 bases and J by 4 bases, with 11 bases left in between. The CDR3 loop reads CASRAGVYGYTF. As DNA, the CDR3 is TGTGCCAGCCGGGCAGGGGTCTATGGCTACACCTTC. The variable domain in full, with the rest retrieved from reference TRBV2 and TRBJ1-2, is EPEVTQTPSHQVTQMGQEVILRCVPISNHLYFYWYRQILGQKVEFLVSFYNNEISEKSEIFDDQFSVERPDGSNFTLKIRSTKLEDSAMYFCASRAGVYGYTFGSGTRLTVV.

This clonotype appeared many times. V and J are TRBV29-1 and TRBJ1-1; D remains unclear. This CDR3 is 15 amino acids long. With 0 bases removed from V and 7 bases from J, the gap between germline ends came to 18 bases. Germline CDR1 reads SQVTM; CDR2 reads ANQGSEA. CDR3 amino acids: CSVEDPSTSVGEAFF. CDR3 DNA sequence: TGCAGCGTTGAAGATCCCTCGACTTCAGTTGGTGAAGCTTTCTTT.

This clonotype was observed at least ten times. The chain joins TRBV5-1 to TRBJ2-1; D is possibly TRBD1 (6 bases). The V end was cut by 7 bases, the J end by 5 bases, with 16 bases between. The CDR3 is made up of 14 amino acids. CDR1 is SGHRS and CDR2 is YFSETQ in the germline V gene. Written as DNA, the CDR3 is TGCGCCAGCTGTCTGGCTGGGGGCAACAATGAGCAGTTCTTC. This translates into CASCLAGGNNEQFF.

This clonotype appeared many times. The genes are TRBV20-1 and TRBJ2-1; 10 bases align to TRBD2. Germline V lookup: CDR1 DFQATT, CDR2 SNEGSKA (reference sequence). The CDR3 has 15 residues. The V gene end was trimmed by 6 bases and the J gene end by 5 bases; junction bases not matched to a gene: 10. The CDR3 reads CSALSSGRADNEQFF. The CDR3 nucleotides read TGCAGTGCGTTATCGAGCGGGAGGGCGGACAATGAGCAGTTCTTC.

The chain has TRBV6-2 or TRBV6-3 and TRBJ1-1, with D possibly TRBD1 on 6 matching bases. The CDR3 length is 15 residues. V was cut by 5 bases and J by 1 base, with 14 bases left in between. Germline CDR1 is MNHEY and CDR2 is SVGEGT. The CDR3 nucleotides read TGTGCCAGCAGTCACCAAACAGGGAAGAACACTGAAGCTTTCTTT. Translated, it gives CASSHQTGKNTEAFF.

In this sample, this clonotype turned up many times. In DNA form, the CDR3 reads TGTGCCAGCAGCGCAGGGTTTGGAAACACCATATATTTT. Translating gives CASSAGFGNTIYF. The rearrangement links TRBV11-3 to TRBJ1-3; the D gene is possibly TRBD1 (5 bases). Trimming pared 5 bases from V and 3 bases from J, leaving 8 bases between. The CDR3 is made up of 13 amino acids. Looked up from germline, CDR1 is SGHNT and CDR2 is YENEEA.

The sample holds many counts of this clonotype. The chain is built from TRBV7-3 and TRBJ2-1; TRBD2 agrees at 7 bases. Germline CDR1 and CDR2: SGHTA and FQGTGA. V was clipped by 2 bases and J by 4 bases; unmatched bases: 5. CDR3 length equals 15 residues. The CDR3 sequence: CASSLVSSGYNEQFF. In nucleotides, the CDR3 is TGTGCCAGCAGCTTAGTGTCTAGCGGATACAATGAGCAGTTCTTC.

At least ten counts were recorded for this clonotype. This chain uses TRBV18 with TRBJ2-2; the match to TRBD1 covers 7 bases. The ends lost 4 bases at V and 3 bases at J; junction bases unmatched: 2. This CDR3 has 14 residues. CDR1 is KGHSH, CDR2 LQKENI, per germline. The CDR3 DNA reads as TGTGCCAGCTCACTCGGACAGGACACCGGGGAGCTGTTTTTT. It specifies CASSLGQDTGELFF.

Points on this clonotype: With a much larger clone just one base away, this may be a read error. The rearrangement joins TRBV30 to TRBJ2-5; 9 nucleotides agree with TRBD1. Germline assignment: CDR1 GTSNPN and CDR2 SVGIG (reference sequence). V dropped 2 bases and J dropped 13; count of bases not matched to a gene: 5. There are 11 residues in the CDR3. CDR3 bases: TGTGCCTGGAGTTCAACGACAGGGGGGTACTTC. Translated: CAWSSTTGGYF.

Ten or more counts support this clonotype. The V gene is TRBV5-1, the J gene TRBJ1-1, with D possibly matching TRBD1 (6 bases). This CDR3 spans 14 amino acids. The V and J ends lost 1 base and 6 bases respectively, with 13 bases between them. Germline lookup yields CDR1 SGHRS and CDR2 YFSETQ. The CDR3 is CASSLRYRDAEAFF. CDR3 in DNA: TGCGCCAGCAGCTTGAGATACAGGGACGCTGAAGCTTTCTTT. Based on the CDR3 plus reference TRBV5-1 and TRBJ1-1, the full variable domain is KAGVTQTPRYLIKTRGQQVTLSCSPISGHRSVSWYQQTPGQGLQFLFEYFSETQRNKGNFPGRFSGRQFSNSRSEMNVSTLELGDSALYLCASSLRYRDAEAFFGQGTRLTVV.

This clonotype has at least ten counts. The rearrangement joins TRBV28 to TRBJ2-7, with a weak D call TRBD1 (6 bases). CDR3 length: 14 residues. CDR1 is MDHEN and CDR2 is SYDVKM in the germline V gene. V was cut by 3 bases and J by 1 base, with 10 bases left in between. CDR3 nucleotides: TGTGCCAGCAGTTTGCCAGGGGTGTCCTACGAGCAGTACTTC. This codes for CASSLPGVSYEQYF.

In its sample, this clonotype was seen many times. This rearrangement joins TRBV2 to TRBJ2-7; 11 bases match TRBD2. V gave up 10 bases and J gave up 4 bases; unmatched junction bases: 9. Germline CDR1 reads SNHLY; CDR2 reads FYNNEI. The CDR3 is made up of 14 amino acids. In DNA, the CDR3 is TGTGCCACCAAAGCCGGGACTAGCGGTTACGAGCAGTACTTC. Its translation: CATKAGTSGYEQYF.

The chain carries TRBV18 and TRBJ1-2; D is perhaps TRBD1 (6 bases). Between the trimmed V and J ends, which lost 8 bases and 4 bases, there was a span of 14 bases. The CDR3 sequence is 13 residues long. Germline V lookup: CDR1 KGHSH, CDR2 LQKENI. The CDR3 DNA follows: TGTGCCAGCAGTGACAGGTTATCCTATGGCTACACCTTC. Its protein is CASSDRLSYGYTF.

The sample holds a few counts of this clonotype. The chain joins TRBV6-1 to TRBJ1-1; no clear D. V lost 5 bases and J 2 bases, leaving 12 bases between the germline ends. CDR1 is MNHNS and CDR2 is SASEGT in the germline V gene. CDR3 length: 14 residues. The CDR3 reads CASSPYEGNTEAFF. The DNA of the CDR3 is TGTGCCAGCAGTCCGTACGAAGGCAACACTGAAGCTTTCTTT.

This clonotype showed up many times. The rearrangement uses TRBV13 and TRBJ2-6; D perhaps matches TRBD2 (6 bases). From germline, CDR1 is PRHDT and CDR2 FYEKMQ (reference sequence). The CDR3 totals 16 residues. V was pared by 3 bases and J by 2 bases, with 11 bases between. The chain's CDR3 is CASSFLPGAGANVLTF. Here the CDR3 DNA reads TGTGCCAGCAGCTTCCTGCCGGGGGCTGGGGCCAACGTCCTGACTTTC.

The table lists this clonotype with many counts. V usage is TRBV5-1 and J usage is TRBJ2-3; D gene ambiguous. The CDR3 sequence is 16 residues long. Germline V gene lookup returns CDR1 SGHRS and CDR2 YFSETQ. V was shortened by 1 base and J by 2 bases, with 14 bases between the two germline ends. CDR3 in DNA: TGCGCCAGCAGCTTGAATCAAGCCGCCACCACAGATACGCAGTATTTT. Translated: CASSLNQAATTDTQYF.

The table lists this clonotype with many counts. The rearrangement links TRBV28 to TRBJ2-5; D not certain. The CDR3 loop spans 11 amino acids. CDR1 is MDHEN and CDR2 is SYDVKM in the germline V gene. V shed 8 bases and J shed 5 bases, with 9 bases lying between them. CDR3 in amino acids: CASLVGETQYF. CDR3 nucleotides: TGTGCCAGCCTCGTCGGGGAGACCCAGTACTTC.